This entry lists 22 T cell receptor beta chains sequenced from one sample in a study of T cell changes during pregnancy in multiple sclerosis (dated by TCRdb to between 2018 and 2021). The library was obtained by the immunoSEQ multiplex PCR assay. The table comes from immuneACCESS by way of TCRdb, which keeps in-frame sequences with V and J called. Part of the clones is missing from these tables; in studies checked, under half for an unresolved V gene and the rest for unknown reasons. The sample table shows over 35,000 clones, and 90% to 95% are seen once. The ten largest clones represent around 1.3% of the sample. This specimen was peripheral blood, taken before pregnancy. These receptors all stem from a female donor with multiple sclerosis, enrolled in a pregnancy study.

CDR3 coding DNA: TGTGCCAGTAGTCATCGCGCATCTGGGGCCAACGTCCTGACTTTC. This codes for CASSHRASGANVLTF. The gene calls are TRBV19 and TRBJ2-6; D unclear. Germline V CDR1 and CDR2: LNHDA, SQIVND (reference sequence). This CDR3 region has 15 residues. V lost 5 bases to trimming and J lost 1 base, with 9 bases between them.

This rearrangement joins TRBV2 to TRBJ1-2, with TRBD1 identical over 7 bases. Germline CDR1 is SNHLY and CDR2 is FYNNEI. The CDR3 totals 12 residues. The CDR3 coding sequence is TGTGCAAGTAGGAGGGGGCCCTATGGCTACACCTTC. Translating it yields CASRRGPYGYTF.

This clone was counted a few times. The rearrangement links TRBV6-1 to TRBJ2-7; D is perhaps TRBD2 (5 bases). Germline V gives CDR1 MNHNS, CDR2 SASEGT. Trimming took 2 bases from V and 3 from J, leaving 14 bases between them. This CDR3 spans 15 amino acids. Here the CDR3 DNA reads TGTGCCAGCAGTGAAATGGTGGGAGAGGGCTACGAGCAGTACTTC. Translated, it gives CASSEMVGEGYEQYF.

This chain's CDR3 is CASSQGMGNNQPQHF. CDR3 in DNA: TGTGCCAGCAGCCAGGGAATGGGAAACAATCAGCCCCAGCATTTT. V usage is TRBV6-1 and J usage is TRBJ1-5; TRBD1 is a possible D gene (5 bases). Germline V lookup: CDR1 MNHNS, CDR2 SASEGT. V shed 6 bases and J shed 3 bases, with 15 bases lying between them. There are 15 residues in the CDR3.

The chain carries TRBV18 and TRBJ2-1, with D maybe TRBD2 (6 bases). The CDR3 length is 15 residues. CDR1 is KGHSH, CDR2 LQKENI, per germline. V lost 2 bases and J lost 9, with 17 bases in between. For the CDR3, the DNA is TGTGCCAGCTCACCAGGCTGGGACTCCCTTAGTGAGCAGTTCTTC. Translating it yields CASSPGWDSLSEQFF.

The J gene is TRBJ2-1, the V gene TRBV11-1, with 10 bases lining up with TRBD2. This CDR3 is built from 16 residues. Germline V gives CDR1 SGHAT, CDR2 FQDESV (reference sequence). V lost 1 base to trimming and J lost 8 bases; unmatched junction nucleotides: 8. The CDR3 nucleotides are TGTGCCAGCAGCTTAGGTGGAGCGGGAGGGGTTGATGAGCAGTTCTTC. Translated: CASSLGGAGGVDEQFF.

Notes on this clone: Since the CDR3 does not end with the conserved phenylalanine or tryptophan, this likely comes from a read error. V gene TRBV5-1 combines with J gene TRBJ1-1; unclear D gene. V lost 3 bases and J 0 bases, leaving 9 bases between the germline ends. The CDR3 consists of 14 residues. CDR1 and CDR2 (germline): SGHRS, YFSETQ. The DNA for the CDR3 is TGCGCCAGCAGCTCTCGGGGTTTGAACACTGAAGCTTTCTCT. It specifies CASSSRGLNTEAFS.

The J gene is TRBJ2-7, the V gene TRBV19; 8 bases are shared with TRBD2. The CDR3 has 15 residues. Germline CDR1 and CDR2: LNHDA and SQIVND (reference sequence). Trimming at V came to 0 bases and at J to 4 bases, leaving 5 bases not matched to a gene. CDR3 protein: CASSIEPSGLYEQYF. CDR3 in DNA: TGTGCCAGTAGTATAGAGCCTAGCGGGTTGTACGAGCAGTACTTC.

The chain links TRBV6-5 to TRBJ2-1; D gene uncertain. The V and J ends lost 2 bases and 8 bases respectively, with 16 bases between them. This CDR3 has 15 amino acids. From germline, CDR1 is MNHEY and CDR2 SVGAGI. The CDR3 loop reads CASSYLEGIADEQFF. CDR3 DNA sequence: TGTGCCAGCAGTTACCTCGAAGGCATAGCAGATGAGCAGTTCTTC.

The CDR3 is CASSYTGQAQETQYF. The CDR3 region has the DNA TGTGCCAGCAGTTACACAGGTCAGGCCCAAGAGACCCAGTACTTC. This chain joins TRBV6-5 and TRBJ2-5, with D perhaps matching TRBD1 (5 bases). Trimming shortened V by 2 bases and J by 1 base, and 11 bases separated the two germline ends. This CDR3 has 15 amino acids. Germline CDR1 reads MNHEY; CDR2 reads SVGAGI.

The chain is built from TRBV6-1 and TRBJ1-1, with a tentative D call TRBD1 (6 bases). The CDR3 totals 13 residues. Deletions cut 7 bases from V and 5 bases from J, with 14 bases between. CDR1 MNHNS and CDR2 SASEGT come from the germline V gene. CDR3 region: CASTGQTGTEAFF. The CDR3, as DNA: TGTGCCAGCACCGGACAGACGGGAACTGAAGCTTTCTTT.

The chain uses TRBV2 and TRBJ2-7; 10 bases line up with TRBD2. Germline V gene sequence: CDR1 SNHLY, CDR2 FYNNEI. After removal of 3 bases from V and 1 base from J, the junction contained 6 bases not matched to a gene. This CDR3 is built from 16 residues. The CDR3 spells CASSEGPSGSSYEQYF. The CDR3, as DNA: TGTGCCAGCAGTGAGGGGCCTAGCGGGAGTTCCTACGAGCAGTACTTC. Filled out from reference TRBV2 and TRBJ2-7, the complete variable domain reads EPEVTQTPSHQVTQMGQEVILRCVPISNHLYFYWYRQILGQKVEFLVSFYNNEISEKSEIFDDQFSVERPDGSNFTLKIRSTKLEDSAMYFCASSEGPSGSSYEQYFGPGTRLTVT.

This clone showed up just once. V gene TRBV29-1 combines with J gene TRBJ1-2; 8 bases are shared with TRBD1. V gave up 8 bases and J gave up 8 bases; unmatched junction bases: 13. This CDR3 is 13 amino acids long. Germline CDR1 SQVTM, CDR2 ANQGSEA. As DNA, the CDR3 is TGCAGCTTTTGGCTCACAGGGGGTGAAGGCTACACCTTC. Protein: CSFWLTGGEGYTF. The whole variable domain, remainder taken from reference TRBV29-1 and TRBJ1-2, is SAVISQKPSRDICQRGTSLTIQCQVDSQVTMMFWYRQQPGQSLTLIATANQGSEATYESGFVIDKFPISRPNLTFSTLTVSNMSPEDSSIYLCSFWLTGGEGYTFGSGTRLTVV.

This clone has just one count. This rearrangement joins TRBV28 to TRBJ1-2, with TRBD1 matching over 9 bases. Per the germline V gene, CDR1 is MDHEN and CDR2 is SYDVKM. Trimming removed 7 bases from V and 2 bases from J; junction bases left unmatched: 8. This CDR3 region has 15 residues. In DNA form, the CDR3 reads TGTGCCAGCACCCTACGGACAGGGGCGAACTATGGCTACACCTTC. This encodes CASTLRTGANYGYTF.

The chain uses TRBV4-1 and TRBJ1-3, with D tentatively TRBD1 (6 bases). This CDR3 comprises 15 residues. Germline V gives CDR1 MGHRA, CDR2 YSYEKL. Trimming left V 3 bases short and J 0 bases short, with 9 bases between. The CDR3, as DNA: TGCGCCAGCAGCCATTTAGGGGGCTCTGGAAACACCATATATTTT. Translating gives CASSHLGGSGNTIYF.

This chain links TRBV10-3 with TRBJ2-7, with TRBD2 as a possible D gene (6 bases). Per germline, CDR1 ENHRY and CDR2 SYGVKD. This CDR3 contains 15 residues. Between the trimmed V and J ends, which lost 10 bases and 3 bases, there was a span of 22 bases. The chain's CDR3 is CATWVGTWRGYEQYF. The CDR3 nucleotides read TGTGCCACGTGGGTGGGAACATGGCGGGGCTACGAGCAGTACTTC.

J is TRBJ2-7 and V is TRBV5-1; 7 nucleotides agree with TRBD1. CDR1 is SGHRS, CDR2 YFSETQ, per germline. The CDR3 runs 15 residues. Trimming took 3 bases from V and 5 from J; bases not matched to a gene: 11. The CDR3 coding sequence is TGCGCCAGCAGCTCCCTTCGACAGGGTCGGCACGAGCAGTACTTC. As protein: CASSSLRQGRHEQYF.

V gene TRBV5-1 combines with J gene TRBJ2-5, with 8 bases fitting TRBD1. CDR1 is SGHRS, CDR2 YFSETQ, per germline. With 3 bases clipped from V and 3 bases from J, the junction kept 1 base outside the gene matches. CDR3 length: 13 residues. CDR3 in DNA: TGCGCCAGCAGCTGGGGACAGGAAGAGACCCAGTACTTC. Amino acid sequence: CASSWGQEETQYF. Variable domain in full (rest from reference TRBV5-1 and TRBJ2-5): KAGVTQTPRYLIKTRGQQVTLSCSPISGHRSVSWYQQTPGQGLQFLFEYFSETQRNKGNFPGRFSGRQFSNSRSEMNVSTLELGDSALYLCASSWGQEETQYFGPGTRLLVL.

The chain combines TRBV5-5 with TRBJ2-2; 7 bases are a match to TRBD1. Germline lookup yields CDR1 SGHKS and CDR2 YYEKEE (reference sequence). The CDR3 is made up of 15 amino acids. The ends lost 4 bases at V and 2 bases at J; junction bases unmatched: 5. CDR3 bases: TGTGCCAGCAGCATCGGGACAGCCAACACCGGGGAGCTGTTTTTT. Its protein is CASSIGTANTGELFF.

The DNA of the CDR3 is TGTGCCAGCAGCTGGGGACAGGGGAGTGAAAAACTGTTTTTT. Translation gives CASSWGQGSEKLFF. The chain carries TRBV5-4 and TRBJ1-4; 10 bases align to TRBD1. Germline CDR1 reads SGHNT; CDR2 reads YYREEE (reference sequence). The CDR3 totals 14 residues. Trimming removed 3 bases from V and 7 bases from J; junction bases left unmatched: 3.

This chain connects TRBV30 to TRBJ1-3; maybe TRBD1 (6 bases). Germline CDR1 is GTSNPN and CDR2 is SVGIG (reference sequence). CDR3 length: 14 residues. Trimming pared 8 bases from V and 0 bases from J, leaving 14 bases between. CDR3 loop: CARRGDNSGNTIYF. The CDR3 region has the DNA TGTGCCCGGCGGGGGGACAACTCTGGAAACACCATATATTTT.

The chain employs TRBV6-4 and TRBJ2-2, with 11 bases fitting TRBD2. V lost 7 bases and J lost 3; bases outside the gene matches: 1. CDR3 length equals 14 residues. The germline gives CDR1 MRHNA, CDR2 SNTAGT. The CDR3 reads CASKLAGDTGELFF. CDR3 nucleotide sequence: TGTGCCAGCAAACTAGCGGGAGACACCGGGGAGCTGTTTTTT.